The source of this TCR beta chain is a study of beta chain features in type 1 diabetes. Isolated RNA was reverse transcribed in full, so expressed TCRB transcripts were sequenced. This table comes from immunoSEQ multiplex PCR, and its TCRdb copy is limited to in-frame clones, with some not included. This table holds 200,000 to 300,000 clones, about a fifth found once. In regard to this clone: Its antigen remains unidentified.

Germline CDR1 reads GTSNPN; CDR2 reads SVGIG (reference sequence). V was clipped by 1 base and J by 7 bases; unmatched bases: 4. There are 14 residues in the CDR3. Study findings and constraints: Patients with Type 1 diabetes showed moderately but significantly shorter TCRB CDR3s in all four CD4+ subsets.

Sequenced sample: naive CD4+ T cells from blood. The sequence was obtained from a woman in her forties with type 1 diabetes. V gene TRBV30 combines with J gene TRBJ2-2, with TRBD1 identical over 9 bases. CDR3 region: CAWSGTGAVGELFF. The CDR3 DNA is TGTGCCTGGAGTGGGACAGGGGCCGTCGGGGAGCTGTTTTTT. Drawing the rest from reference TRBV30 and TRBJ2-2, the complete variable domain is SQTIHQWPATLVQPVGSPLSLECTVEGTSNPNLYWYRQAAGRGLQLLFYSVGIGQISSEVPQNLSASRPQDRQFILSSKKLLLSDSGFYLCAWSGTGAVGELFFGEGSRLTVL.